The 7 T cell receptor beta chains listed next were all sequenced from one sample in a study of T cell repertoires in ileal Crohn's disease (dated 2019 in TCRdb). The library was built by means of the immunoSEQ multiplex PCR assay. TCRdb mirrors the immuneACCESS table, restricted to in-frame sequences. Some clones are absent from its copies; in checked studies, under half trace to an unresolved V gene, and the reason for the others is unknown. Present in this sample are some 12,000 clones, more than 65% of which were seen just once. In total, the top ten clones hold less than 5% of the sample. The material sequenced was ileal tissue. Source of these receptors: an adult with Crohn's disease.

The J gene is TRBJ1-3, the V gene TRBV14; D is undetermined. Germline values: CDR1 SGHDN, CDR2 FVKESK. This CDR3 has 14 amino acids. V gave up 5 bases and J gave up 7 bases, with 15 bases separating them. The CDR3 protein is CASSGVLRGNTIYF. CDR3 nucleotide sequence: TGTGCCAGCAGCGGGGTACTGCGGGGTAACACCATATATTTT.

V and J are TRBV7-9 and TRBJ2-2; weak D call: TRBD1 (6 bases). Germline V gene sequence: CDR1 SEHNR, CDR2 FQNEAQ (reference sequence). V was cut by 9 bases and J by 6 bases, with 17 bases left in between. The CDR3 extends over 14 amino acids. CDR3 protein: CASSIGGSAGELFF. CDR3 DNA sequence: TGTGCCAGTTCAATAGGGGGAAGCGCCGGGGAGCTGTTTTTT.

V gene TRBV19 combines with J gene TRBJ1-1; D possibly corresponds to TRBD1 (5 bases). The CDR3 consists of 12 residues. Deletions cut 5 bases from V and 4 bases from J, with 8 bases between. Germline loops: CDR1 LNHDA, CDR2 SQIVND (reference sequence). Here the CDR3 reads CASSGRVTEAFF. CDR3 bases: TGTGCCAGTAGTGGCAGGGTCACTGAAGCTTTCTTT.

The chain recombines TRBV13 with TRBJ1-1; 7 nucleotides agree with TRBD1. The CDR3 contains 15 residues. Germline CDR1 reads PRHDT; CDR2 reads FYEKMQ (reference sequence). V was pared by 7 bases and J by 1 base, with 9 bases of the junction left unmatched. The CDR3 nucleotides read TGTGCCAGCACCTGGCCTCGGACAGGGAACACTGAAGCTTTCTTT. Translation gives CASTWPRTGNTEAFF.

The rearrangement uses TRBV6-5 and TRBJ1-2, with 9 bases lining up with TRBD1. Trimming took 0 bases from V and 4 from J; bases not matched to a gene: 3. This CDR3 is 15 amino acids long. The germline V gene encodes CDR1 MNHEY and CDR2 SVGAGI. The CDR3 loop reads CASSYSTGGAYGYTF. In DNA form, the CDR3 reads TGTGCCAGCAGTTACTCGACAGGGGGAGCCTATGGCTACACCTTC.

In the case of this clone: One end of the junction varies from germline; a read error may be responsible. The V gene is TRBV7-7, the J gene TRBJ2-1; perhaps D is TRBD1 or TRBD2 (6 bases each). This CDR3 contains 16 residues. Per the germline V gene, CDR1 is SSHAT and CDR2 is FNYEAQ (reference sequence). Written as DNA, the CDR3 is TGTGCTAGCAGCTTAGGGGGGCAGGGGCCCTACAATGAGCAGTTCTTC. Its protein is CASSLGGQGPYNEQFF.

The genes are TRBV5-1 and TRBJ2-1, with TRBD2 identical over 8 bases. Looked up from germline, CDR1 is SGHRS and CDR2 is YFSETQ. This CDR3 contains 15 residues. Trimming removed 6 bases from V and 0 bases from J; junction bases left unmatched: 5. The DNA for the CDR3 is TGCGCCAGCAATGGCGGGGGGACCTCCTACAATGAGCAGTTCTTC. Its translation: CASNGGGTSYNEQFF.